These 14 T cell receptor beta chains were all obtained from the same sample, sequenced in a study of T cells in Graves' hyperthyroidism and ophthalmopathy. What was amplified from RNA transcripts were TCR beta CDR3 regions. HTBI primers were used for first-round RT-PCR of the TCR CDR3. TCRdb itself ran the multiplex PCR reads through MiXCR, one entry per CDR3 protein. The sample holds 300,000 to 450,000 distinct CDR3 sequences, 20% to 25% seen once. Sequencing was performed on blood. The receptor source for this set is a man aged 45-65 years with Graves' hyperthyroidism.

V is TRBV12-3 or TRBV12-4 and J is TRBJ1-3; D gene unclear. The CDR3 is made up of 13 amino acids. Trimming took off 6 bases at V and 7 bases at J, with 13 bases between the two ends. CDR3 loop: CASRHRNSNTIYF. The CDR3 DNA reads as TGTGCCAGCAGGCACCGGAATTCGAACACCATATATTTT.

This clonotype appeared a few times. The chain recombines TRBV14 with TRBJ1-2; 7 positions match TRBD1. CDR3 length equals 15 residues. V was clipped by 3 bases and J by 6 bases; unmatched bases: 10. Germline CDR1 SGHDN, CDR2 FVKESK. This CDR3 reads CASSQYRGLLDGYTF. In DNA, the CDR3 is TGTGCCAGCAGCCAGTACAGGGGTCTCTTGGATGGCTACACCTTC.

A word on this clonotype: No conserved phenylalanine or tryptophan is present at the end of the CDR3, so a read error is the likely explanation. J is TRBJ2-3 and V is TRBV7-2; 11 bases match TRBD1. The CDR3 is made up of 17 amino acids. V shed 1 base, J shed 1 base, and the junction held 4 bases outside the gene matches. The germline V gene has CDR1 SGHTA and CDR2 FQGNSA. CDR3 DNA: TGTGCCAGCAGCTTAGAGGGGACAGGGGGTCGCACAGATACGCAGTATTCT. This gives the protein CASSLEGTGGRTDTQYS.

This clonotype has at least ten counts. J is TRBJ2-7 and V is TRBV28; D is perhaps TRBD1 (6 bases). The V end lost 2 bases, the J end lost 0 bases, and 8 bases lay between the germline ends. CDR1 and CDR2 (germline): MDHEN, SYDVKM. CDR3 size: 14 residues. CDR3: CASSLTGNSYEQYF. CDR3 nucleotides: TGTGCCAGCAGTTTAACAGGGAACTCCTACGAGCAGTACTTC.

This clonotype has only a few counts. This rearrangement joins TRBV7-6 to TRBJ2-1; D remains unclear. The germline V and J ends were trimmed by 5 bases and 7 bases, with 9 bases remaining between them. The CDR3 sequence is 12 residues long. CDR1 and CDR2 from the germline V gene are SGHVS and FNYEAQ. CDR3 coding DNA: TGTGCCAGCAGCGGTCTTTCAAATGAGCAGTTCTTC. As protein: CASSGLSNEQFF.

In regard to this clonotype: A read error may be the cause here, since a much bigger clone is one base away. The rearrangement joins TRBV7-9 to TRBJ2-7, with 8 bases lining up with TRBD2. With V trimmed by 5 bases and J by 8 bases, 8 bases remained unmatched. The germline gives CDR1 SEHNR, CDR2 FQNEAQ (reference sequence). The CDR3 has 13 amino acids. The CDR3 DNA reads TGTGCCAGCAGCACCGGACTAGCCCACCAGCAGTACTTC. Translation: CASSTGLAHQQYF. The entire variable domain, with the rest obtained from reference TRBV7-9 and TRBJ2-7, is as follows: DTGVSQNPRHKITKRGQNVTFRCDPISEHNRLYWYRQTLGQGPEFLTYFQNEAQLEKSRLLSDRFSAERPKGSFSTLEIQRTEQGDSAMYLCASSTGLAHQQYFGPGTRLTVT.

Concerning this clonotype: With a much larger clone just one base away, this may be a read error. The rearrangement uses TRBV29-1 and TRBJ1-1, with D unresolved. The CDR3 is made up of 11 amino acids. Germline-derived CDR1 and CDR2 are SQVTM and ANQGSEA. V dropped 4 bases and J dropped 9 bases, with 12 bases sitting between them. Here the CDR3 DNA reads TGCAGCGTTGGGAGGTCTACTAAAGCTTTCTTT. Protein product: CSVGRSTKAFF.

J is TRBJ2-3 and V is TRBV18, with no clear D. CDR1 and CDR2 (germline): KGHSH, LQKENI. Trimming removed 3 bases from V and 4 bases from J, with 11 bases in between. This CDR3 is built from 14 residues. The chain's CDR3 is CASSPQASPDTQYF. DNA of the CDR3: TGTGCCAGCTCACCCCAGGCATCCCCAGATACGCAGTATTTT.

The V and J genes are TRBV12-3 or TRBV12-4 and TRBJ2-2, with 15 bases matching TRBD2. The CDR3 covers 17 residues. J lost 4 bases, V lost 4 bases, and 4 bases had no gene match. CDR3 coding DNA: TGTGCCAGCAGTTGGACTAGCGGGAGGGCGGGCACCGGGGAGCTGTTTTTT. As protein: CASSWTSGRAGTGELFF.

This clonotype was detected ten times or more. This chain joins TRBV11-2 and TRBJ2-1; D is ambiguous. The CDR3 runs 12 residues. V was cut by 0 bases and J by 6 bases, with 3 bases left in between. Germline-derived CDR1 and CDR2 are SGHAT and FQNNGV. The CDR3 DNA follows: TGTGCCAGCAGCTTAGATCCCAATGAGCAGTTCTTC. This sequence encodes CASSLDPNEQFF.

At least ten counts were recorded for this clonotype. The V gene is TRBV28, the J gene TRBJ2-5; perhaps TRBD2 as D (6 bases). The V and J ends lost 3 bases and 1 base respectively, with 12 bases between them. The germline gives CDR1 MDHEN, CDR2 SYDVKM. This CDR3 has 15 amino acids. The CDR3 here is CASSLRRDFQETQYF. CDR3 nucleotides: TGTGCCAGCAGTTTGCGGCGGGATTTCCAAGAGACCCAGTACTTC.

This clonotype was picked up a small number of times. The gene calls are TRBV12-3 or TRBV12-4 and TRBJ2-3; D is unresolved. Between the trimmed V and J ends, which lost 7 bases and 2 bases, there was a span of 10 bases. The CDR3 loop spans 13 amino acids. In DNA form, the CDR3 reads TGTGCCAGCAAATCGGATTTCACAGATACGCAGTATTTT. Its translation: CASKSDFTDTQYF.

The gene calls are TRBV6-1 and TRBJ2-3; 7 nucleotides agree with TRBD2. The CDR3 is 16 amino acids. Germline V gene data show CDR1 as MNHNS and CDR2 as SASEGT. V shed 0 bases, J shed 2 bases, and the junction held 5 bases outside the gene matches. The DNA for the CDR3 is TGTGCCAGCAGTGAAGCAGGCGGGAGCGTCACAGATACGCAGTATTTT. It specifies CASSEAGGSVTDTQYF.

The chain joins TRBV2 to TRBJ2-1; 7 bases line up with TRBD2. V lost 5 bases, J lost 0 bases, and 7 bases stayed unmatched. Germline V gene sequence: CDR1 SNHLY, CDR2 FYNNEI. The CDR3 totals 16 residues. CDR3 sequence reads: CASSRLARGSYNEQFF. CDR3 sequence (DNA): TGTGCCAGCAGTCGACTAGCTCGTGGCTCCTACAATGAGCAGTTCTTC.